Below, 24 T cell receptor beta chains from the same sample are listed, as sequenced in a study of patients and donors after allogeneic stem cell transplantation. MiXCR, run by TCRdb on the RT-PCR reads, gives a single entry per CDR3 protein. Here the sample spans approximately 160,000 distinct CDR3 sequences, 30% being singletons. Sequenced input: blood, either unsorted or a sorted T cell fraction (not recorded which). The receptors shown here come from a human donor who was either an allogeneic HSCT recipient or a stem cell or donor lymphocyte infusion donor (not recorded which). It is not recorded whose cells these are; they may come from a transplant donor.

The chain employs TRBV14 and TRBJ2-7; TRBD2 aligns across 10 bases. The CDR3 spans 14 residues. Trimming took 4 bases from V and 5 from J; bases not matched to a gene: 5. The germline gives CDR1 SGHDN, CDR2 FVKESK. The DNA of the CDR3 is TGTGCCAGCAGCCTCCTAGCGGGAGCTGACGAGCAGTACTTC. It codes for CASSLLAGADEQYF.

This clonotype was detected many times. The V and J genes are TRBV7-3 and TRBJ1-3, with 7 bases that match TRBD1. The CDR3 is 14 residues long. Losses at the gene ends were 4 bases for V and 0 bases for J; bases not matched to a gene: 0. Looked up from germline, CDR1 is SGHTA and CDR2 is FQGTGA. In DNA form, the CDR3 reads TGTGCCAGCAGCTCAGGGGGCTCTGGAAACACCATATATTTT. It is translated as CASSSGGSGNTIYF.

Many counts were recorded for this clonotype. The CDR3 spells CATGDGSNQPQHF. The CDR3 DNA reads as TGTGCCACAGGGGACGGAAGCAATCAGCCCCAGCATTTT. This chain connects TRBV6-5 to TRBJ1-5; a possible D gene is TRBD1 (6 bases). The germline gives CDR1 MNHEY, CDR2 SVGAGI. This CDR3 has 13 residues. V lost 10 bases to trimming and J lost 1 base, with 11 bases between them.

The chain recombines TRBV4-1 with TRBJ2-3; TRBD2 agrees at 8 bases. The CDR3 has 17 amino acids. Germline V gene lookup returns CDR1 MGHRA and CDR2 YSYEKL. Trimming cost V 6 bases and J 4 bases; bases outside gene matches: 15. The CDR3 loop is CASRKAEAGAYPDTQYF. In nucleotides, the CDR3 is TGCGCCAGCAGAAAAGCAGAAGCGGGAGCGTATCCAGATACGCAGTATTTT.

The chain employs TRBV7-9 and TRBJ2-1; tentative D call: TRBD1 (5 bases). Per the germline V gene, CDR1 is SEHNR and CDR2 is FQNEAQ (reference sequence). V lost 2 bases and J 0 bases, leaving 14 bases between the germline ends. The CDR3 contains 17 residues. For the CDR3, the DNA is TGTGCCAGCAGCTTAATAGGGGCGAATAGCTCCTACAATGAGCAGTTCTTC. Amino acids: CASSLIGANSSYNEQFF.

Only a few counts were recorded for this clonotype. J is TRBJ2-6 and V is TRBV3-1; D is unresolved. Germline CDR1 LGHDT, CDR2 YNNKEL (reference sequence). The CDR3 totals 17 residues. V was trimmed by 0 bases and J by 5 bases, leaving 14 bases between them. The CDR3 nucleotides are TGTGCCAGCAGCCAAGAAAACCCGGGCGCGTGGGCCAACGTCCTGACTTTC. Translation: CASSQENPGAWANVLTF.

Of note for this clonotype: Germline is not matched at one junction end, which may reflect a read error. The chain carries TRBV7-8 and TRBJ1-6; D not certain. The CDR3 has 16 residues. In germline, CDR1 is SGHVS, CDR2 FQNEAQ. CDR3 nucleotide sequence: TGTGCCAGCAGCTTAGCGGGGATCGTTTATAATTCACCCTTCCACTTT. This translates into CASSLAGIVYNSPFHF. The variable domain in full, with the rest retrieved from reference TRBV7-8 and TRBJ1-6, is GAGVSQSPRYKVAKRGQDVALRCDPISGHVSLFWYQQALGQGPEFLTYFQNEAQLDKSGLPSDRFFAERPEGSVSTLKIQRTQQEDSAVYLCASSLAGIVYNSPFHFGNGTRLTVT.

The chain recombines TRBV29-1 with TRBJ2-7, with 9 bases aligning to TRBD2. This CDR3 spans 16 amino acids. The germline gives CDR1 SQVTM, CDR2 ANQGSEA. Germline trimming cut 4 bases from V and 2 bases from J; bases unmatched to any gene: 12. CDR3 residues: CSVGGTSSVLPYEQYF. CDR3 coding DNA: TGCAGCGTTGGTGGGACTAGCTCAGTCTTACCCTACGAGCAGTACTTC.

This clonotype was picked up many times. The J gene is TRBJ1-1, the V gene TRBV29-1, with D possibly matching TRBD1 (5 bases). V lost 4 bases to trimming and J lost 0 bases, with 12 bases between them. Germline V gives CDR1 SQVTM, CDR2 ANQGSEA. The CDR3 extends over 14 amino acids. The CDR3 loop is CSVVGRQMNTEAFF. The CDR3 nucleotides read TGCAGCGTTGTGGGGAGACAGATGAACACTGAAGCTTTCTTT.

The chain links TRBV12-3 or TRBV12-4 to TRBJ2-7, with TRBD1 matching 8 bases. The CDR3 consists of 15 residues. Unmatched junction bases numbered 7, after V lost 5 bases and J lost 1 base. CDR3 amino acids: CASSLRGQVSYEQYF. The DNA of the CDR3 is TGTGCCAGCAGTCTGCGGGGACAGGTATCCTACGAGCAGTACTTC.

This clonotype was seen only a few times. The genes are TRBV27 and TRBJ2-7; D possibly matches TRBD1 or TRBD2 (6 bases each). The V and J ends lost 3 bases and 6 bases respectively, with 15 bases between them. Germline CDR1 reads MNHEY; CDR2 reads SMNVEV (reference sequence). The CDR3 runs to 14 residues. The CDR3 loop reads CASSFLGGLREQYF. The CDR3 DNA reads TGTGCCAGCAGTTTTCTAGGGGGGCTACGCGAGCAGTACTTC.

This clonotype was counted only a few times. The V gene is TRBV5-1, the J gene TRBJ2-2; TRBD2 aligns across 13 bases. From germline, CDR1 is SGHRS and CDR2 YFSETQ. Germline trimming cut 4 bases from V and 6 bases from J; bases unmatched to any gene: 6. CDR3 size: 16 residues. The CDR3: CASSPTGLAGAGELFF. The CDR3, as DNA: TGCGCCAGCAGCCCTACTGGACTAGCGGGAGCCGGGGAGCTGTTTTTT.

The V and J genes are TRBV28 and TRBJ1-4; perhaps TRBD1 as D (5 bases). CDR3 length: 17 residues. Per germline, CDR1 MDHEN and CDR2 SYDVKM. Trimming pared 5 bases from V and 8 bases from J, leaving 24 bases between. The CDR3: CASSQIGLRDLKEKLFF. The DNA for the CDR3 is TGTGCCAGCAGTCAAATAGGGCTCCGGGACCTAAAAGAAAAACTGTTTTTT.

This clonotype was seen only a few times. The chain links TRBV12-3 or TRBV12-4 to TRBJ2-7; 8 positions match TRBD1. The V and J ends lost 5 bases and 6 bases, in that order; junction bases with no gene match: 6. This CDR3 is built from 13 residues. In DNA, the CDR3 is TGTGCCAGCAGTCTTTTGACAGGGGTCGAGCAGTACTTC. This codes for CASSLLTGVEQYF.

The V and J genes are TRBV28 and TRBJ2-1, with 10 bases that match TRBD2. Per the germline V gene, CDR1 is MDHEN and CDR2 is SYDVKM. The CDR3 is made up of 15 amino acids. J lost 8 bases, V lost 10 bases, and 14 bases had no gene match. The CDR3 nucleotides read TGTGCCATCCGCCGACTAGCGGGTTTCGGGCATGAGCAGTTCTTC. Its translation: CAIRRLAGFGHEQFF.

This clonotype has just a few counts. This chain connects TRBV6-1 to TRBJ1-5; 7 nucleotides line up with TRBD1. Trimming at V came to 3 bases and at J to 7 bases, leaving 9 bases not matched to a gene. CDR3 length equals 15 residues. The germline V gene encodes CDR1 MNHNS and CDR2 SASEGT. The CDR3 bases are TGTGCCAGCAGTGAGAGAGACAGGGACCGGCAGCCCCAGCATTTT. It specifies CASSERDRDRQPQHF.

The V call is TRBV4-2, the J call TRBJ2-7; D ambiguous. The CDR3 has 16 amino acids. Germline CDR1 is LGHNA and CDR2 is YNFKEQ. The V gene lost 1 base and the J gene lost 0 bases, with 13 bases spanning the gap. The CDR3 loop is CASSQVVGRYSYEQYF. The CDR3, as DNA: TGTGCCAGCAGCCAAGTAGTCGGCCGATACTCCTACGAGCAGTACTTC.

The V and J genes are TRBV10-3 and TRBJ2-5; no clear D. Per the germline V gene, CDR1 is ENHRY and CDR2 is SYGVKD. Between the trimmed V and J ends, which lost 3 bases and 5 bases, there was a span of 4 bases. The CDR3 runs to 11 residues. CDR3 in DNA: TGTGCCATCAGTGATCAGGAGACCCAGTACTTC. Amino acid sequence: CAISDQETQYF.

This sequence joins TRBV20-1 and TRBJ1-2; D gene unclear. V gave up 1 base and J gave up 8 bases, with 5 bases separating them. The CDR3 is 10 residues long. The V gene's germline CDR1 is DFQATT and CDR2 SNEGSKA (reference sequence). The CDR3 spells CSARAGGYTF. CDR3 bases: TGCAGTGCTAGAGCCGGGGGCTACACCTTC.

The chain carries TRBV20-1 and TRBJ2-1, with TRBD2 matching 13 bases. Per germline, CDR1 DFQATT and CDR2 SNEGSKA (reference sequence). V was clipped by 3 bases and J by 9 bases; unmatched bases: 8. This CDR3 spans 15 amino acids. The CDR3 DNA sequence: TGCAGTGCTAGGGGGACTAGCGGGAATGATATTGAGCAGTTCTTC. It encodes CSARGTSGNDIEQFF.

The J gene is TRBJ2-5, the V gene TRBV9; D not resolved. V shed 0 bases and J shed 5 bases, with 8 bases lying between them. The CDR3 contains 13 residues. From germline, CDR1 is SGDLS and CDR2 YYNGEE. The chain's CDR3 is CASSVGAGETQYF. The CDR3 DNA is TGTGCCAGCAGCGTAGGGGCCGGGGAGACCCAGTACTTC.

The chain is built from TRBV20-1 and TRBJ2-7; 7 bases line up with TRBD2. Germline lookup yields CDR1 DFQATT and CDR2 SNEGSKA (reference sequence). With 7 bases clipped from V and 1 base from J, the junction kept 7 bases outside the gene matches. This CDR3 comprises 13 residues. CDR3 nucleotide sequence: TGCAGTGTTTCTAGCGGCTTGTCCTACGAGCAGTACTTC. As protein: CSVSSGLSYEQYF.

This clonotype was counted between two and nine times. The chain uses TRBV20-1 and TRBJ1-4; the match to TRBD1 covers 7 bases. J was trimmed by 0 bases and V by 6 bases; bases with no gene match: 13. CDR1 DFQATT and CDR2 SNEGSKA come from the germline V gene (reference sequence). The CDR3 spans 17 residues. The CDR3 sequence is CSAPDREGMTTNEKLFF. The CDR3 region has the DNA TGCAGTGCCCCCGACAGGGAAGGGATGACAACTAATGAAAAACTGTTTTTT.

This clonotype was seen more than once but under ten times. The V call is TRBV4-3, the J call TRBJ2-4, with 9 bases matching TRBD2. CDR1 is LGHNA and CDR2 is YSLEER in the germline V gene. CDR3 length: 15 amino acids. Trimming at V came to 4 bases and at J to 4 bases, leaving 5 bases not matched to a gene. CDR3 residues: CASSRRLAEKNIQYF. CDR3 bases: TGCGCCAGCAGCCGAAGACTAGCGGAGAAAAACATTCAGTACTTC.